The 16 T cell receptor beta chains reported below all come from one sample, sequenced in a study of shared clonotypes between healthy human individuals. Here immunoSEQ multiplex PCR was the method, and the copy in TCRdb shows in-frame clones only, minus some. The sample holds 550,000 to 800,000 clones, 90% seen once. Sequenced input: memory CD8+ T cells from PBMCs. Documented subset: CD45RO+ cells pooled with CCR7-negative TemRA cells. Receptors originate from a man between 18 and 29 years old in good health. Some clones in this sample may be carry-over from other donors' samples.

The genes are TRBV7-3 and TRBJ2-2; D is undetermined. Looked up from germline, CDR1 is SGHTA and CDR2 is FQGTGA. Trimming pared 3 bases from V and 6 bases from J, leaving 8 bases between. The CDR3 is 13 residues long. CDR3 residues: CASSLSVSGELFF. Written as DNA, the CDR3 is TGTGCCAGCAGCTTGTCAGTATCCGGGGAGCTGTTTTTT.

This rearrangement joins TRBV4-2 to TRBJ2-1, with TRBD2 matching 10 bases. Germline V gene lookup returns CDR1 LGHNA and CDR2 YNFKEQ. The CDR3 has 15 residues. V gave up 5 bases and J gave up 9 bases; unmatched junction bases: 10. Here the CDR3 reads CASSIQREGWGEQFF. The CDR3 DNA reads TGTGCCAGCAGCATTCAGCGGGAGGGGTGGGGTGAGCAGTTCTTC.

The chain employs TRBV4-3 and TRBJ2-7; a weak D match, TRBD1 (6 bases). CDR3 size: 14 residues. V lost 0 bases, J lost 5 bases, and 11 bases lay in between. CDR1 LGHNA and CDR2 YSLEER come from the germline V gene. In DNA, the CDR3 is TGCGCCAGCAGCCAAGAAAACAGGGCCGACGAGCAGTACTTC. Residues: CASSQENRADEQYF.

V usage is TRBV27 and J usage is TRBJ2-7; 8 bases map to TRBD2. Germline lookup yields CDR1 MNHEY and CDR2 SMNVEV (reference sequence). The CDR3 is 15 amino acids. V lost 5 bases and J lost 3; bases outside the gene matches: 9. CDR3 nucleotides: TGTGCCAGCAGTCCCCAACTAGCGGAACTCTACGAGCAGTACTTC. Its translation: CASSPQLAELYEQYF.

V gene TRBV7-3 combines with J gene TRBJ1-1; tentative D call: TRBD1 (6 bases). Between the trimmed V and J ends, which lost 3 bases and 6 bases, there was a span of 11 bases. Germline V lookup: CDR1 SGHTA, CDR2 FQGTGA. This CDR3 region has 13 residues. CDR3 nucleotides: TGTGCCAGCAGCTTGTACAGGGCCCCTGAAGCTTTCTTT. Its translation: CASSLYRAPEAFF.

Concerning this clone: Distinct nucleotide sequences in the sample also encode this CDR3. The V and J genes are TRBV5-4 and TRBJ2-3; D gene ambiguous. Trimming took 0 bases from V and 5 from J, leaving 4 bases between them. Germline V gene sequence: CDR1 SGHNT, CDR2 YYREEE (reference sequence). CDR3 size: 12 residues. DNA for the CDR3: TGTGCCAGCAGCTTGGGAGGAGATACGCAGTATTTT. It encodes CASSLGGDTQYF.

The chain uses TRBV19 and TRBJ2-5; 10 bases map to TRBD2. The V segment lost 3 bases and the J segment 6 bases; nucleotides outside the gene matches: 7. The CDR3 length is 15 residues. The germline V gene has CDR1 LNHDA and CDR2 SQIVND (reference sequence). The CDR3 DNA is TGTGCCAGTAGTATTTCAGCGGGAGGGCTGCAGACCCAGTACTTC. As protein: CASSISAGGLQTQYF.

The CDR3 DNA is TGTGCCAGCAGTTCCTCGGACAGGGGGAACACCGGGGAGCTGTTTTTT. This sequence encodes CASSSSDRGNTGELFF. V is TRBV27 and J is TRBJ2-2, with TRBD1 matching over 9 bases. V shed 4 bases, J shed 1 base, and the junction held 4 bases outside the gene matches. Germline CDR1 MNHEY, CDR2 SMNVEV (reference sequence). The CDR3 is 16 residues long.

The chain recombines TRBV5-1 with TRBJ2-5; the D gene is possibly TRBD1 (6 bases). The V end lost 2 bases, the J end lost 4 bases, and 24 bases lay between the germline ends. The CDR3 covers 18 residues. CDR1 and CDR2 (germline): SGHRS, YFSETQ. The CDR3 nucleotides are TGCGCCAGCAGCTTTAAGGGGGTCGGCAGGGAGATTGTAGAGACCCAGTACTTC. As protein: CASSFKGVGREIVETQYF.

V and J are TRBV28 and TRBJ2-4; D is unclear. The CDR3 totals 15 residues. CDR1 and CDR2 from the germline V gene are MDHEN and SYDVKM. Trimming removed 6 bases at V and 0 bases at J, with 12 bases between. CDR3 nucleotide sequence: TGTGCCAGCAGCACGGGCCGTTTAGCCAAAAACATTCAGTACTTC. Translation: CASSTGRLAKNIQYF.

This rearrangement joins TRBV19 to TRBJ2-5; 8 bases map to TRBD2. Germline V gene data show CDR1 as LNHDA and CDR2 as SQIVND (reference sequence). V lost 7 bases and J lost 5; bases outside the gene matches: 6. This CDR3 spans 13 amino acids. The CDR3 region is CASTPGGAETQYF. The CDR3 DNA sequence: TGTGCCAGTACCCCGGGGGGGGCGGAGACCCAGTACTTC.

CDR3 protein: CASSYPGQETF. CDR3 coding DNA: TGTGCCAGCAGTTACCCGGGACAGGAAACCTTC. V usage is TRBV6-5 and J usage is TRBJ1-2, with 8 bases lining up with TRBD1. After removal of 2 bases from V and 14 bases from J, the junction contained 4 bases not matched to a gene. The CDR3 has 11 amino acids. Germline V lookup: CDR1 MNHEY, CDR2 SVGAGI.

As to this clone: Given a much more abundant clone one base away, this may be a read error. This chain joins TRBV7-9 and TRBJ2-7; D is ambiguous. The CDR3 sequence is 12 residues long. Trimming pared 5 bases from V and 0 bases from J, leaving 5 bases between. Germline values: CDR1 SEHNR, CDR2 FQNEAQ (reference sequence). The chain's CDR3 is CASSPHSYEQYF. CDR3 nucleotide sequence: TGTGCCAGCAGCCCTCACTCCTACGAGCAGTACTTC.

The J gene is TRBJ2-3, the V gene TRBV18, with TRBD1 matching over 8 bases. The CDR3 totals 15 residues. V shed 3 bases and J 2 bases; nucleotides not matched to a gene: 4. Per germline, CDR1 KGHSH and CDR2 LQKENI. The CDR3 region has the DNA TGTGCCAGCTCACCCCGGACAGGGACCACAGATACGCAGTATTTT. Translation: CASSPRTGTTDTQYF.

On this clone: A far larger clone differs by one base, so this is likely a read error. Other nucleotide sequences in the sample specify the same CDR3. The rearrangement links TRBV11-2 to TRBJ2-1; TRBD1 matches 7 bases. The germline V gene encodes CDR1 SGHAT and CDR2 FQNNGV. The J segment lost 12 bases and the V segment lost 5 bases, leaving 7 bases of the junction unmatched. This CDR3 is 12 amino acids long. CDR3 amino acids: CASSLLQGTQFF. The DNA of the CDR3 is TGTGCCAGCAGCCTCCTACAGGGGACGCAGTTCTTC.

This chain uses TRBV5-5 with TRBJ2-7, with D perhaps TRBD1 or TRBD2 (5 bases each). Trimming shortened V by 4 bases and J by 3 bases, and 14 bases separated the two germline ends. In germline, CDR1 is SGHKS, CDR2 YYEKEE (reference sequence). CDR3 length: 14 amino acids. Written as DNA, the CDR3 is TGTGCCAGCAGCCTTGGGGACGGCTACTACGAGCAGTACTTC. It is translated as CASSLGDGYYEQYF.